These T cell receptor beta chains were read from a single sample in a study of blood T cells in healthy people across ages. TCRdb reanalysed the 5' RACE reads using MiXCR and keeps one entry per CDR3 protein. Of 1.5 million to 2 million distinct CDR3 sequences listed, roughly 50% are singletons. The sequenced sample was blood. These receptors originate from a woman aged 40-49 years in good health. CDR3s include the opening cysteine and the closing phenylalanine or tryptophan. The D gene is left open where the match is weak. Rows may omit the clone size; those that give it use once, few, many or a size class.

cdr3_length | clone_size | d_call | j_call | v_call | cdr3_nt | cdr3_aa
15 | NA | TRBD1 | TRBJ2-2 | TRBV7-8 | TGTGCCAGCAGCCTATTTCAGGGGGCCGGCGGGGAGCTGTTTTTT | CASSLFQGAGGELFF
15 | once | NA | TRBJ2-7 | TRBV29-1 | TGCAGCGTTTTAAACCGGGGCAGGGCCTCCTACGAGCAGTACTTC | CSVLNRGRASYEQYF
14 | NA | NA | TRBJ2-5 | TRBV12-3/TRBV12-4 | TGTGCCAGCAGTTTTCGACAGAACCAAGAGACCCGGTACTTC | CASSFRQNQETRYF
14 | many | NA | TRBJ2-6 | TRBV7-2 | TGTGCCAGCAGCTTAGAACGGCAGGCCAACGTCCTGACTTTC | CASSLERQANVLTF
12 | NA | NA | TRBJ2-1 | TRBV24-1 | TGTGCCACCATAAGGGGCAAAACTCCGCAGTTCTTC | CATIRGKTPQFF
17 | once | TRBD2 | TRBJ2-3 | TRBV11-2 | TGTGCCAGCAGCTCTAGCGGGGGGAGGTTTAGCACAGATACGCAGTATTTT | CASSSSGGRFSTDTQYF
15 | NA | NA | TRBJ1-2 | TRBV27 | TGTGCCAGCAGTCGCCGGAGGGGGGCAGGCTATGGCTACACCTTC | CASSRRRGAGYGYTF
13 | NA | NA | TRBJ1-2 | TRBV21-1 | TGTGCCAGCAGCAAAGGGCCACACTATGGCTACACCTTC | CASSKGPHYGYTF
14 | few | NA | TRBJ2-3 | TRBV28 | TGTGCCAGCGGACTCAATCTAAACACAGATACGCAGTATTTT | CASGLNLNTDTQYF
13 | few | NA | TRBJ1-2 | TRBV18 | TGTGCCAGCTCATCGTCCGGGACAAGTGGCTACACCTTC | CASSSSGTSGYTF
14 | NA | TRBD2 | TRBJ2-7 | TRBV2 | TGTGCCAGCGTGAAGCGGGGGGGGACCTACGAGCAGTACTTC | CASVKRGGTYEQYF
14 | few | TRBD2 | TRBJ2-1 | TRBV7-9 | TGTGCCGGTAGAAGCGGGGGGGCCTACAATGAGCAGTTCTTC | CAGRSGGAYNEQFF
14 | NA | TRBD1 | TRBJ1-2 | TRBV29-1 | TGCAGCGCCACGGACAGGGAACTAATCTATGGCTACACCTTC | CSATDRELIYGYTF
16 | NA | NA | TRBJ2-3 | TRBV5-1 | TGCGCCAGCAGCTTGGACGCCACAGGGACCACAGATACGCAGTATTTT | CASSLDATGTTDTQYF
15 | NA | NA | TRBJ1-5 | TRBV6-6 | TGTGCCACCTCATGGGGGGACCGTCGCAATCAGCCCCAGCATTTT | CATSWGDRRNQPQHF
15 | NA | TRBD1 | TRBJ1-2 | TRBV6-2/TRBV6-3 | TGTGCCAGCAGAGGGACGGGACAGGCACCCGGTGGCTACACCTTC | CASRGTGQAPGGYTF
15 | NA | TRBD1 | TRBJ2-7 | TRBV5-1 | TGCGCCAGCAGCGGGACACAGGGGTTCTCCTACGAGCAGTACTTC | CASSGTQGFSYEQYF
15 | NA | TRBD1 | TRBJ1-2 | TRBV25-1 | TGTGCCAGCAGTGATGGGACAGGGGGCGCCCGGGGCTACACCTTC | CASSDGTGGARGYTF